This T cell receptor (beta chain) was sequenced during a study of blood T cell repertoires in COVID-19. Study at large: PBMCs, B-cell-depleted T cells, or T cells were the source of the cDNA or gDNA that made up the material.

This clone was picked up a small number of times. Original data processing: The authors estimated nucleated cell counts from reference gene primer amplification. TCRdb keeps only in-frame clones here, not all; method: immunoSEQ multiplex PCR. V and J calls and clone size come straight from that table; D and trimming were deduced from the DNA. This table has 100,000 to 150,000 clones, more than 70% appearing once. This CDR3 is built from 16 residues. Trimming cost V 4 bases and J 7 bases; bases outside gene matches: 9. Germline values: CDR1 SGDLS, CDR2 YYNGEE. This sequence originates from a human donor in a cohort sampled during active COVID-19. The V call is TRBV9, the J call TRBJ1-6, with 9 bases matching TRBD1. The sample consisted of peripheral blood. Here the CDR3 reads CASSTQGARGNSPLHF. The CDR3 bases are TGTGCCAGCAGCACACAGGGGGCGCGGGGCAATTCACCCCTCCACTTT.